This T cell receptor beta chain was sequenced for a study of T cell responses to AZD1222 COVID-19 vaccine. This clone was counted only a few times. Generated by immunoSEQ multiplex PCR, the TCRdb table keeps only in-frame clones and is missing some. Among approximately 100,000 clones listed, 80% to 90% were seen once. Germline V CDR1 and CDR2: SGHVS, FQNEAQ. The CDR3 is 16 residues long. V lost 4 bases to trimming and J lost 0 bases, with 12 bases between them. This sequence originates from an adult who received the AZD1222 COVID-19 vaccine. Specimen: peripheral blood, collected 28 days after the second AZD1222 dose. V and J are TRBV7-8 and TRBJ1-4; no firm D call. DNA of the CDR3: TGTGCCAGCAGCTCGAGCCGGATAACAACTAATGAAAAACTGTTTTTT. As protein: CASSSSRITTNEKLFF.